One and the same sample provided the 23 T cell receptor beta chains below, sequenced in a study of Tregs in tolerant kidney transplant recipients. Their target antigens are unknown. Sequencing used immunoSEQ multiplex PCR; TCRdb keeps in-frame clones, though not all of them. This table has about 15,000 clones, more than 50% appearing once. Recipient PBMCs carried a CFSE label and met irradiated graft donor PBMCs for over five days before FACS sorting. The source material was CD4+ T cells from blood cultured with allogeneic cells, sampled before the transplant. These receptors originate from a human patient who received a combined kidney and bone marrow transplant.

The J gene is TRBJ1-1, the V gene TRBV2, with a tentative D call TRBD1 (6 bases). Germline CDR1 reads SNHLY; CDR2 reads FYNNEI. V dropped 2 bases and J dropped 8 bases, with 21 bases sitting between them. CDR3 size: 16 residues. The chain's CDR3 is CASSERSGHMLAEAFF. CDR3 in DNA: TGTGCCAGCAGTGAAAGGTCGGGACATATGTTAGCAGAAGCTTTCTTT.

J is TRBJ2-1 and V is TRBV7-9, with 11 positions matching TRBD2. Trimming removed 0 bases from V and 10 bases from J; junction bases left unmatched: 2. There are 14 residues in the CDR3. CDR1 is SEHNR and CDR2 is FQNEAQ in the germline V gene (reference sequence). The CDR3 DNA reads TGTGCCAGCAGCTTAGCAACTAGCGGGAGCGAGCAGTTCTTC. It is translated as CASSLATSGSEQFF.

CDR3 loop: CASSFSGSHQETQYF. For the CDR3, the DNA is TGTGCCAGCAGCTTTAGCGGGAGTCACCAAGAGACCCAGTACTTC. The chain links TRBV9 to TRBJ2-5, with 9 bases that match TRBD2. CDR3 size: 15 residues. Germline assignment: CDR1 SGDLS and CDR2 YYNGEE. The junction had 4 bases not matched to a gene; V was cut back by 4 bases and J by 0 bases.

This clone was seen more than once but under ten times. The chain combines TRBV2 with TRBJ2-5, with TRBD2 matching over 7 bases. The CDR3 has 14 residues. Germline-derived CDR1 and CDR2 are SNHLY and FYNNEI. Losses at the gene ends were 3 bases for V and 4 bases for J; bases not matched to a gene: 5. CDR3 nucleotide sequence: TGTGCCAGCAGTGATATTTCGGGGGGAGAGACCCAGTACTTC. Translating gives CASSDISGGETQYF.

The chain combines TRBV5-1 with TRBJ2-2; TRBD1 aligns across 7 bases. Trimming removed 0 bases from V and 1 base from J; junction bases left unmatched: 3. Germline loops: CDR1 SGHRS, CDR2 YFSETQ. CDR3 size: 16 residues. CDR3 sequence: CASSLGGGQNTGELFF. The CDR3, as DNA: TGCGCCAGCAGCTTGGGAGGGGGCCAGAACACCGGGGAGCTGTTTTTT.

The genes are TRBV4-3 and TRBJ1-4, with a tentative D call TRBD1 (5 bases). V was shortened by 3 bases and J by 3 bases, with 17 bases between the two germline ends. The CDR3 covers 17 residues. CDR1 is LGHNA and CDR2 is YSLEER in the germline V gene. The CDR3, as DNA: TGCGCCAGCAGCCATACCCGTTGGGCAGGGTCTAATGAAAAACTGTTTTTT. Amino acids: CASSHTRWAGSNEKLFF.

This chain links TRBV2 with TRBJ1-2, with TRBD1 matching over 7 bases. The CDR3 spans 14 residues. Germline V gives CDR1 SNHLY, CDR2 FYNNEI. The J segment lost 4 bases and the V segment lost 4 bases, leaving 6 bases of the junction unmatched. The CDR3 DNA sequence: TGTGCCAGCAGTGGGGGACAGAGGGCCTATGGCTACACCTTC. It yields the protein CASSGGQRAYGYTF. The complete variable domain, with remaining parts taken from reference TRBV2 and TRBJ1-2, reads EPEVTQTPSHQVTQMGQEVILRCVPISNHLYFYWYRQILGQKVEFLVSFYNNEISEKSEIFDDQFSVERPDGSNFTLKIRSTKLEDSAMYFCASSGGQRAYGYTFGSGTRLTVV.

There are a few counts of this clone. The chain combines TRBV28 with TRBJ2-5, with TRBD1 matching over 10 bases. Unmatched junction bases numbered 8, after V lost 5 bases and J lost 5 bases. Germline V gives CDR1 MDHEN, CDR2 SYDVKM. This CDR3 has 15 amino acids. The chain's CDR3 is CASSLPTGGMETQYF. CDR3 nucleotide sequence: TGTGCCAGCAGTCTACCGACAGGGGGCATGGAGACCCAGTACTTC.

The count of this clone is one. This chain joins TRBV2 and TRBJ2-6, with 8 positions matching TRBD1. Unmatched junction bases numbered 11, after V lost 5 bases and J lost 2 bases. Looked up from germline, CDR1 is SNHLY and CDR2 is FYNNEI. This CDR3 region has 18 residues. The CDR3: CASSLPTGVAAGANVLTF. CDR3 bases: TGTGCCAGCAGTCTTCCGACAGGGGTAGCGGCTGGGGCCAACGTCCTGACTTTC.

This clone is termed medium-sized (0.01 to 0.1%). The chain links TRBV18 to TRBJ1-5; the match to TRBD1 covers 8 bases. The CDR3 is 15 residues long. The germline V gene has CDR1 KGHSH and CDR2 LQKENI. The trim removed 3 bases at V and 5 bases at J, leaving 6 bases unmatched. In nucleotides, the CDR3 is TGTGCCAGCTCACCCGGACAGGGACATTATCAGCCCCAGCATTTT. Residues: CASSPGQGHYQPQHF. Supplemented by reference TRBV18 and TRBJ1-5, the full variable domain reads NAGVMQNPRHLVRRRGQEARLRCSPMKGHSHVYWYRQLPEEGLKFMVYLQKENIIDESGMPKERFSAEFPKEGPSILRIQQVVRGDSAAYFCASSPGQGHYQPQHFGDGTRLSIL.

The sample holds a few counts of this clone. The chain recombines TRBV7-9 with TRBJ1-6; D not resolved. The CDR3 length is 13 residues. The ends were cut back, 3 bases at V and 2 bases at J, with 2 bases in the middle. CDR1 and CDR2 (germline): SEHNR, FQNEAQ (reference sequence). The CDR3 loop reads CASSFTYNSPLHF. As DNA, the CDR3 is TGTGCCAGCAGCTTTACCTATAATTCACCCCTCCACTTT.

This clone is termed medium-sized. CDR3 sequence: CASSYRTGTANEKLFF. The CDR3 DNA is TGTGCCAGCAGCTACCGGACCGGGACAGCTAATGAAAAACTGTTTTTT. This chain connects TRBV13 to TRBJ1-4, with 7 bases identical to TRBD1. From germline, CDR1 is PRHDT and CDR2 FYEKMQ (reference sequence). Losses at the gene ends were 4 bases for V and 3 bases for J; bases not matched to a gene: 8. This CDR3 contains 16 residues. Based on the CDR3 plus reference TRBV13 and TRBJ1-4, the full variable domain is AAGVIQSPRHLIKEKRETATLKCYPIPRHDTVYWYQQGPGQDPQFLISFYEKMQSDKGSIPDRFSAQQFSDYHSELNMSSLELGDSALYFCASSYRTGTANEKLFFGSGTQLSVL.

V gene TRBV27 combines with J gene TRBJ1-1; the match to TRBD1 covers 9 bases. This CDR3 region has 16 residues. V dropped 5 bases and J dropped 3; count of bases not matched to a gene: 10. Germline CDR1 MNHEY, CDR2 SMNVEV (reference sequence). CDR3 bases: TGTGCCAGCAGTCAAACAGGGGGCTGGCAGGACACTGAAGCTTTCTTT. This gives the protein CASSQTGGWQDTEAFF.

This chain links TRBV11-2 with TRBJ2-7; 7 bases line up with TRBD1. Germline CDR1 SGHAT, CDR2 FQNNGV. The CDR3 sequence is 15 residues long. Losses at the gene ends were 1 base for V and 11 bases for J; bases not matched to a gene: 14. CDR3 DNA: TGTGCCAGCAGCTTAGCCCGGGACAGCAAACCGTTCAAGTACTTC. As protein: CASSLARDSKPFKYF. Looking up the rest from reference TRBV11-2 and TRBJ2-7 gives the full variable domain: EAGVAQSPRYKIIEKRQSVAFWCNPISGHATLYWYQQILGQGPKLLIQFQNNGVVDDSQLPKDRFSAERLKGVDSTLKIQPAKLEDSAVYLCASSLARDSKPFKYFGPGTRLTVT.

The chain employs TRBV6-6 and TRBJ2-2; D is possibly TRBD2 (5 bases). Looked up from germline, CDR1 is MNHNY and CDR2 is SVGAGI (reference sequence). V lost 8 bases and J lost 6, with 13 bases in between. This CDR3 has 13 amino acids. The CDR3 sequence: CASETGYSGELFF. The DNA of the CDR3 is TGTGCCAGCGAAACGGGGTATTCCGGGGAGCTGTTTTTT.

This chain connects TRBV5-1 to TRBJ1-2; D call uncertain. Trimming shortened V by 0 bases and J by 4 bases, and 10 bases separated the two germline ends. Germline lookup yields CDR1 SGHRS and CDR2 YFSETQ. This CDR3 is 14 amino acids long. CDR3 in DNA: TGCGCCAGCAGCTTGGATGAGACAATCTATGGCTACACCTTC. Residues: CASSLDETIYGYTF. Full variable domain (remainder filled in from reference TRBV5-1 and TRBJ1-2): KAGVTQTPRYLIKTRGQQVTLSCSPISGHRSVSWYQQTPGQGLQFLFEYFSETQRNKGNFPGRFSGRQFSNSRSEMNVSTLELGDSALYLCASSLDETIYGYTFGSGTRLTVV.

This clone showed up just a few times. The chain joins TRBV18 to TRBJ1-4, with 9 positions matching TRBD1. The germline CDR1 and CDR2 sequences are KGHSH and LQKENI. The CDR3 runs to 15 residues. V was clipped by 6 bases and J by 5 bases; unmatched bases: 7. The CDR3 DNA sequence: TGTGCCAGCTCCACGCGGGACAGGGTAAATGAAAAACTGTTTTTT. Residues: CASSTRDRVNEKLFF.

The chain recombines TRBV7-9 with TRBJ1-2, with TRBD1 matching over 8 bases. There are 12 residues in the CDR3. CDR1 and CDR2 (germline): SEHNR, FQNEAQ (reference sequence). J was trimmed by 6 bases and V by 11 bases; bases with no gene match: 8. CDR3 loop: CAGQDRGHGYTF. DNA for the CDR3: TGTGCCGGTCAAGACAGGGGACATGGCTACACCTTC.

V is TRBV5-5 and J is TRBJ2-1; TRBD2 matches at 7 bases. V dropped 5 bases and J dropped 0; count of bases not matched to a gene: 8. The germline V gene encodes CDR1 SGHKS and CDR2 YYEKEE (reference sequence). The CDR3 length is 16 residues. CDR3 in DNA: TGTGCCAGCAGTCCGGGGGGTCCGAGCTCCTACAATGAGCAGTTCTTC. Its translation is CASSPGGPSSYNEQFF.

Points on this clone: Other DNA sequences in the same sample also yield this CDR3. V gene TRBV9 combines with J gene TRBJ1-6; D is unresolved. CDR1 is SGDLS and CDR2 is YYNGEE in the germline V gene. The CDR3 consists of 17 residues. Trimming stripped 4 bases from V and 0 bases from J, with 14 bases between. The CDR3 protein is CASSNRGGSSYNSPLHF. Written as DNA, the CDR3 is TGTGCCAGCAGCAATAGAGGCGGTAGCTCCTATAATTCACCCCTCCACTTT.

The chain uses TRBV5-5 and TRBJ1-4; D is uncertain. Germline CDR1 is SGHKS and CDR2 is YYEKEE (reference sequence). Trimming removed 0 bases at V and 8 bases at J, with 5 bases between. This CDR3 region has 12 residues. CDR3 in amino acids: CASSLGHEKLFF. CDR3 nucleotide sequence: TGTGCCAGCAGCTTGGGACACGAAAAACTGTTTTTT.

This clone was seen a handful of times. The chain is built from TRBV7-2 and TRBJ1-1, with D hard to call. The CDR3 consists of 12 residues. V gave up 2 bases and J gave up 6 bases, with 7 bases separating them. CDR1 and CDR2 from the germline V gene are SGHTA and FQGNSA. Here the CDR3 DNA reads TGTGCCAGCAGCTTATGGGCAGCTGAAGCTTTCTTT. This encodes CASSLWAAEAFF. The full variable domain, with the rest looked up from reference TRBV7-2 and TRBJ1-1, is GAGVSQSPSNKVTEKGKDVELRCDPISGHTALYWYRQSLGQGLEFLIYFQGNSAPDKSGLPSDRFSAERTGGSVSTLTIQRTQQEDSAVYLCASSLWAAEAFFGQGTRLTVV.

In its sample, this clone was seen a few times. The chain uses TRBV6-6 and TRBJ1-1; 7 bases fit TRBD1. The CDR3 sequence is 14 residues long. CDR1 is MNHNY, CDR2 SVGAGI, per germline (reference sequence). V dropped 5 bases and J dropped 5; count of bases not matched to a gene: 8. Here the CDR3 DNA reads TGTGCCAGCAGTCGTCAGGGGGGAGGAACTGAAGCTTTCTTT. This translates into CASSRQGGGTEAFF.